This T cell receptor (beta chain) was profiled in a study of OX40 agonist ivuxolimab in advanced cancers. Findings and caveats of the study: CD4+ and CD8+ T cells in blood underwent clonal expansion by week 6 at 0.1 to 3.0 mg/kg.

Of note for this clone: The antigen is undetermined.

The germline CDR1 and CDR2 sequences are PRHDT and FYEKMQ (reference sequence). The V gene lost 2 bases and the J gene lost 2 bases, with 19 bases spanning the gap. The CDR3 consists of 17 residues. The repertoire was sequenced with immunoSEQ multiplex PCR; TCRdb's copy has only in-frame clones and lacks some. The sample has fewer than 50,000 clones; around 89% are singletons. The sequence was collected from an adult with an advanced solid tumor such as melanoma, head and neck, liver or kidney cancer. This specimen was CD4+ or CD8+ T cells sorted from blood, taken in a trial of the OX40 agonist ivuxolimab. V is TRBV13 and J is TRBJ2-7; tentative D call: TRBD1 (6 bases). The CDR3 spells CASSLRGFGSSAYEQYF. In nucleotides, the CDR3 is TGTGCCAGCAGCTTAAGGGGGTTCGGGTCCTCAGCCTACGAGCAGTACTTC.